The 8 T cell receptor beta chains below were found in one sample sequenced in a study of spatial heterogeneity in lung cancer. Stated time point: sample taken at primary tumor resection. The study sequenced unsorted whole RNA from tumor, nontumor lung or frozen PBMC. TCRdb re-called the 5' RACE reads with MiXCR, one entry per CDR3 protein. In the table there are over 45,000 distinct CDR3 sequences, roughly 5% of which are singletons. Sequences were derived from PBMCs, sampled at surgery. The source is a male donor with early-stage non-small cell lung cancer.

There are a few counts of this clonotype. This chain links TRBV5-1 with TRBJ1-4; 9 bases are a match to TRBD1. V gave up 4 bases and J gave up 7 bases; unmatched junction bases: 8. In germline, CDR1 is SGHRS, CDR2 YFSETQ. This CDR3 comprises 15 residues. The chain's CDR3 is CASSDPQGAGEKLFF. The DNA for the CDR3 is TGCGCCAGCAGCGACCCACAGGGGGCCGGTGAAAAACTGTTTTTT.

This clonotype was detected many times. The genes are TRBV6-2 or TRBV6-3 and TRBJ2-3; no definite D call. CDR1 is MNHEY and CDR2 is SVGEGT in the germline V gene. V was clipped by 7 bases and J by 3 bases, with 5 bases between them. This CDR3 comprises 11 residues. The CDR3 DNA is TGTGCCAGCACGACGACAGATACGCAGTATTTT. This gives the protein CASTTTDTQYF.

The chain links TRBV5-1 to TRBJ2-3; D might be TRBD2 (5 bases). V dropped 0 bases and J dropped 5 bases, with 7 bases sitting between them. CDR3 length: 13 amino acids. Germline values: CDR1 SGHRS, CDR2 YFSETQ. CDR3 amino acids: CASSLEREDTQYF. The CDR3 DNA sequence: TGCGCCAGCAGCTTGGAACGGGAAGATACGCAGTATTTT.

This clonotype was counted many times. The chain is built from TRBV2 and TRBJ1-5, with D uncertain. This CDR3 contains 14 residues. Between the trimmed V and J ends, which lost 3 bases and 2 bases, there was a span of 8 bases. From germline, CDR1 is SNHLY and CDR2 FYNNEI. CDR3 DNA: TGTGCCAGCAGTGACCGCGTGGGCAATCAGCCCCAGCATTTT. This encodes CASSDRVGNQPQHF.

This clonotype has ten or more counts. The rearrangement uses TRBV5-1 and TRBJ2-1; D not resolved. Trimming stripped 5 bases from V and 5 bases from J, with 17 bases between. This CDR3 comprises 15 residues. Germline CDR1 reads SGHRS; CDR2 reads YFSETQ. The CDR3 DNA follows: TGCGCCAGCAGGGATCAAGGCGTTTTTAACAATGAGCAGTTCTTC. It specifies CASRDQGVFNNEQFF.

This chain joins TRBV19 and TRBJ2-1; 10 bases agree with TRBD2. The ends lost 4 bases at V and 9 bases at J; junction bases unmatched: 12. The V gene's germline CDR1 is LNHDA and CDR2 SQIVND (reference sequence). The CDR3 has 16 residues. CDR3 amino acids: CASSSVASGRSGEQFF. The CDR3 nucleotides read TGTGCCAGTAGTAGTGTGGCTAGCGGGAGAAGCGGTGAGCAGTTCTTC.

On this clonotype itself: A read error may produce the germline difference seen at one junction end. The chain employs TRBV7-8 and TRBJ2-7, with 9 bases matching TRBD1. There are 12 residues in the CDR3. The V gene's germline CDR1 is SGHVS and CDR2 FQNEAQ. CDR3 region: CASSFDRDREDF. CDR3 sequence (DNA): TGTGCCAGCAGCTTCGATCGGGACAGGGAAGACTTC.

Many counts were recorded for this clonotype. The chain is built from TRBV29-1 and TRBJ1-5, with D possibly TRBD1 on 6 matching bases. V gave up 5 bases and J gave up 4 bases, with 15 bases separating them. CDR1 and CDR2 from the germline V gene are SQVTM and ANQGSEA. CDR3 length equals 14 residues. The CDR3 nucleotides are TGCAGCGTTCAGGAAGGGGGTGGTAATCAGCCCCAGCATTTT. It yields the protein CSVQEGGGNQPQHF. Supplemented by reference TRBV29-1 and TRBJ1-5, the full variable domain reads SAVISQKPSRDICQRGTSLTIQCQVDSQVTMMFWYRQQPGQSLTLIATANQGSEATYESGFVIDKFPISRPNLTFSTLTVSNMSPEDSSIYLCSVQEGGGNQPQHFGDGTRLSIL.